This paragraph covers one T cell receptor beta chain sequence. As yet, its antigen is unknown. This record comes from a study of CD4 T cells in relation to SARS-CoV-2 and coronaviruses. Using immunoSEQ multiplex PCR, the repertoire was profiled, and TCRdb retains in-frame clones only, with some absent. The table lists almost 30,000 clones, over 75% of them singletons. Unexposed donor CD4+ T cells date from about 2011-2018, before the COVID-19 pandemic. Isolation of CD4+ T cells took place after approximately 10 days in culture. CDR3 size: 16 residues. CDR1 is LGHNA, CDR2 YSLEER, per germline. V lost 4 bases to trimming and J lost 2 bases, with 15 bases between them.

The clonotype comes from a human donor in good health. Sequences were obtained from CD4+ T cells from PBMCs, cultured in vitro. The rearrangement joins TRBV4-3 to TRBJ1-5; TRBD1 is a possible D gene (6 bases). The CDR3 sequence is CASSPGGGAGNQPQHF. CDR3 nucleotides: TGCGCCAGCAGCCCCGGAGGGGGGGCCGGCAATCAGCCCCAGCATTTT.